The clone carrying this T cell receptor (beta chain) was counted a single time. Its cognate antigen is unknown. The V end was cut by 9 bases, the J end by 1 base, with 18 bases between. Germline CDR1 and CDR2: MDHEN and SYDVKM. There are 16 residues in the CDR3. This sample was included in a study of cytomegalovirus exposure and HLA in healthy donors. Whole-study findings and limits: A further, later analysis showed that HLA-associated TCR beta chains (compared with equally common others) were more clonally expanded. The authors judged a highly shared variant cluster likely a sequencing artifact.

It was with 60 Vbeta and 13 Jbeta primers that the PCR ran. Authors' analysis steps: Later reanalysis found 60 million to 90 million unique TCR beta chains, roughly 10 million of them shared. Sequencing was performed with immunoSEQ multiplex PCR; in TCRdb, only in-frame clones are kept and a portion is missing. The DNA was the basis for D and trimming; V, J and clone size are from that table. The repertoire includes fewer than 100,000 clones, around 80% of them detected once, and approximately 1.1% sits in the top ten. The chain is built from TRBV28 and TRBJ2-2, with D maybe TRBD1 (6 bases). The source of this sequence is a male donor in good health and CMV-seronegative. Material for sequencing was PBMCs. CDR3 DNA: TGTGCCAGTATCAAAAAGGGACACTTGAACACCGGGGAGCTGTTTTTT. Amino acid sequence: CASIKKGHLNTGELFF.